A selection of T cell receptor beta chains follows, all from one sample in a study of HIV-infected patients and healthy controls. TCRdb re-analysed the 5' RACE reads in MiXCR, keeping a single row per CDR3 protein. The repertoire holds some 20,000 distinct CDR3 sequences, with 9% to 15% as singletons. Sequencing was performed on blood. The receptors stem from an adult in good health. CDR3s include the opening cysteine and the closing phenylalanine or tryptophan.

v_gene | CDR3aa
TRBV19 | CASSPWTGNPYGYTF
TRBV12-3/TRBV12-4 | CASSLWKGAGDGYTF
TRBV5-1 | CASSLSLGTEAFF
TRBV12-3/TRBV12-4 | CASSTGTGTQPQHF
TRBV14 | CASSHRGAYEQYF
TRBV28 | CASSFLGVTSGGALQFF
TRBV3-1 | CASSQDHRSSQETQYF
TRBV12-5 | CASGLVLAYTGELFF
TRBV29-1 | CSDDGVNTEAFF
TRBV20-1 | CSAKLGNEKLFF
TRBV11-2 | CASSHPLAGTSTDTQYF
TRBV5-6 | CASSWGVGTEAFF
TRBV7-2 | CASGPGRHEQYF
TRBV12-3/TRBV12-4 | CASSLRGEQFF
TRBV29-1 | CSVELGANVLTF
TRBV11-2 | CASSLLLYNEQFF
TRBV9 | CASSVGGALLYGYTF
TRBV5-1 | CASSGGETYGYTF
TRBV6-6 | CASSSLPQVNYGYTF
TRBV7-6 | CATGTSPYEQYF
TRBV5-5 | CASSLTGVEQYF
TRBV12-3/TRBV12-4 | CASSRDRVYEQYF
TRBV5-1 | CASSLAAGGTYSNQPQHF
TRBV11-2 | CASSLTRKNNPQFF
TRBV29-1 | CSVASGDTGELFF
TRBV9 | CASSVPMDAGELFF
TRBV6-2/TRBV6-3 | CASSSITSSYNEQFF
TRBV7-2 | CASSLRLYRGRGVNEQFF
TRBV7-2 | CASSFGGRTYEQYF